This is a list of T cell receptor beta chains from one sample in a study of cytomegalovirus exposure and HLA in healthy donors. Profiled with immunoSEQ multiplex PCR; TCRdb holds only in-frame clones, not every one. The profile shows roughly 100,000 clones, about 74% of them singletons. Material for sequencing was PBMCs. The receptors derive from a male donor in good health and CMV-seropositive. The CDR3 runs from the conserved cysteine through the conserved F or W. Fields, in order: D gene, V gene, clone size, J gene, CDR3 protein, CDR3 DNA. D genes are given only for firm matches. Clone sizes are given selectively: once, few, many, or a class where the clone is expanded.

>TRBD1|TRBV7-9|-|TRBJ2-6
CASSRTGGDLLSGANVLTF
TGTGCCAGCAGCCGGACAGGGGGCGATTTACTTTCTGGGGCCAACGTCCTGACTTTC
>TRBD1|TRBV29-1|-|TRBJ2-2
CSVAGQSGGELFF
TGCAGCGTTGCGGGACAGTCCGGCGGGGAGCTGTTTTTT
>TRBD1|TRBV11-2|-|TRBJ1-6
CASSTTGGDSPLHF
TGTGCCAGCAGTACAACAGGGGGGGATTCACCCCTCCACTTT
>-|TRBV11-2|-|TRBJ1-3
CASSLAGRNTIYF
TGTGCCAGCAGCTTGGCAGGAAGAAACACCATATATTTT
>TRBD1|TRBV4-3|-|TRBJ2-7
CASSQDAGGNEQYF
TGCGCCAGCAGCCAAGATGCAGGGGGCAATGAGCAGTACTTC
>-|TRBV19|few|TRBJ2-3
CASSISSNGVGTDTQYF
TGTGCCAGTAGTATCTCCTCTAACGGGGTGGGAACAGATACGCAGTATTTT
>-|TRBV29-1|-|TRBJ2-5
CRIEIQETQYF
TGCAGAATAGAGATACAAGAGACCCAGTACTTC
>-|TRBV2|-|TRBJ2-3
CASSVRWRTDTQYF
TGTGCCAGCAGTGTTCGTTGGCGCACAGATACGCAGTATTTT
>TRBD2|TRBV4-2|-|TRBJ2-3
CASSQEWLAGTTRVDTQYF
TGTGCCAGCAGCCAAGAGTGGCTAGCGGGAACCACAAGGGTGGATACGCAGTATTTT
>TRBD2|TRBV4-3|once|TRBJ2-6
CASSQGAGGGANGLTF
TGCGCCAGCAGCCAAGGTGCCGGGGGAGGGGCCAACGGCCTGACTTTC